What follows describes a single T cell receptor (beta chain). The sample belongs to a study of shared clonotypes between healthy human individuals. Background on the study: A couple of women and three men aged 18 to 49 served as donors.

Each PCR replicate from the sorted subsets contained 150 to 200 ng DNA, which is 25,000 to 30,000 T cell genomes. Some clones are missing from TCRdb's copy, which holds only in-frame ones; the method was immunoSEQ multiplex PCR. In the table there are around 1,000,000 clones, around 77% of which are singletons. V trimming: 4 bases; J trimming: 4 bases; junction bases outside the gene matches: 6. Germline values: CDR1 MNHNS, CDR2 SASEGT. The CDR3 length is 14 residues. The specimen was memory CD4+ T cells from PBMCs. Subset specified: CD45RA-negative fraction. The clonotype originates from a man aged 18 to 29 in good health. Some clones in this sample may be carry-over from other donors' samples. V is TRBV6-1 and J is TRBJ2-7; 8 bases are shared with TRBD1. The CDR3 nucleotides are TGTGCCAGCAGTGTGACAGGGGCCTCATACGAGCAGTACTTC. Amino acids: CASSVTGASYEQYF.